This TCR beta chain was sequenced in a study of blood T cell repertoires in COVID-19. The authors' processing: Counts of nucleated cells, estimated from reference gene primer amplification, were obtained. Clones were read by immunoSEQ multiplex PCR, and TCRdb kept only the in-frame ones, dropping some. That table supplies the V and J calls and clone size; D and trimming were determined from the DNA. The profile covers roughly 200,000 clones, with 70% to 90% appearing a single time and about 5.1% taken by the ten largest. The J segment lost 9 bases and the V segment lost 3 bases, leaving 5 bases of the junction unmatched. The CDR3 contains 14 residues. Germline CDR1 is SEHNR and CDR2 is FQNEAQ (reference sequence).

The sequencing sample was made of peripheral blood. V gene TRBV7-9 combines with J gene TRBJ2-1, with 10 bases aligning to TRBD2. This TCR came from a woman aged 65 to 85 with active or convalescent COVID-19. For the CDR3, the DNA is TGTGCCAGCAGCTTCCAGCGGGAGGGCAGTGAGCAGTTCTTC. It translates to CASSFQREGSEQFF. The variable domain in full, completed from reference TRBV7-9 and TRBJ2-1, reads DTGVSQNPRHKITKRGQNVTFRCDPISEHNRLYWYRQTLGQGPEFLTYFQNEAQLEKSRLLSDRFSAERPKGSFSTLEIQRTEQGDSAMYLCASSFQREGSEQFFGPGTRLTVL.